The 8 T cell receptor beta chains below come from one sample, sequenced in a study of cytomegalovirus exposure and HLA in healthy donors. PCR involved 60 Vbeta and 13 Jbeta primers. Clones were sequenced by immunoSEQ multiplex PCR, and TCRdb holds only the in-frame ones, with some missing. Counted here are more than 200,000 clones, roughly 87% occurring once; the ten biggest clones make up about 6.4%. The source material was PBMCs. The source of these receptors is a man aged 40-49 years in good health and CMV-seropositive.

The genes are TRBV19 and TRBJ2-2; D might be TRBD2 (6 bases). The germline V and J ends were trimmed by 10 bases and 5 bases, with 20 bases remaining between them. Per the germline V gene, CDR1 is LNHDA and CDR2 is SQIVND (reference sequence). This CDR3 contains 15 residues. CDR3 protein: CATKVRRAGTGELFF. The CDR3 DNA reads TGTGCCACCAAAGTACGGAGGGCCGGAACCGGGGAGCTGTTTTTT.

The J gene is TRBJ1-2, the V gene TRBV5-6; 7 bases are a match to TRBD1. This CDR3 is 14 amino acids long. Per germline, CDR1 SGHDT and CDR2 YYEEEE. Trimming at V came to 4 bases and at J to 3 bases, leaving 6 bases not matched to a gene. The CDR3 DNA is TGTGCCAGCAGCCGAGACAGGGACCACTATGGCTACACCTTC. It translates to CASSRDRDHYGYTF.

The chain couples TRBV4-1 to TRBJ2-5, with D possibly being TRBD1 (6 bases). The J call is in doubt because the DNA end fits TRBJ2-7 better. Germline V gene lookup returns CDR1 MGHRA and CDR2 YSYEKL. The CDR3 spans 16 residues. CDR3 bases: TGCGCCAGCAGCCAAGTTCCCCGGACAGCTGCCTACGAGCAGTACTTC. As protein: CASSQVPRTAAYEQYF.

There are a few counts of this clone. V and J are TRBV13 and TRBJ1-1; 7 bases are shared with TRBD1. CDR1 PRHDT and CDR2 FYEKMQ come from the germline V gene (reference sequence). The CDR3 is 15 residues long. Germline trimming cut 3 bases from V and 1 base from J; bases unmatched to any gene: 5. The CDR3 DNA reads TGTGCCAGCAGCTTTGACACAGGGGAGAACACTGAAGCTTTCTTT. Encoded protein: CASSFDTGENTEAFF.

This chain uses TRBV5-5 with TRBJ2-7; perhaps TRBD2 as D (5 bases). V was shortened by 4 bases and J by 1 base, with 15 bases between the two germline ends. This CDR3 contains 15 residues. The germline V gene encodes CDR1 SGHKS and CDR2 YYEKEE (reference sequence). This chain's CDR3 is CASSPQQRTSYEQYF. The CDR3 nucleotides are TGTGCCAGCAGCCCACAACAGCGGACTTCCTACGAGCAGTACTTC. Together with reference TRBV5-5 and TRBJ2-7, the CDR3 gives the full variable domain: DAGVTQSPTHLIKTRGQQVTLRCSPISGHKSVSWYQQVLGQGPQFIFQYYEKEERGRGNFPDRFSARQFPNYSSELNVNALLLGDSALYLCASSPQQRTSYEQYFGPGTRLTVT.

V usage is TRBV6-5 and J usage is TRBJ1-2, with TRBD1 matching 8 bases. Germline V gene data show CDR1 as MNHEY and CDR2 as SVGAGI. The CDR3 extends over 15 amino acids. Trimming took 0 bases from V and 7 from J; bases not matched to a gene: 7. The CDR3 sequence: CASSYSDRGIVGYTF. In DNA, the CDR3 is TGTGCCAGCAGTTACTCCGACAGGGGAATAGTTGGCTACACCTTC.

This rearrangement joins TRBV6-5 to TRBJ1-5; D is undetermined. Trimming pared 2 bases from V and 5 bases from J, leaving 7 bases between. There are 13 residues in the CDR3. Germline CDR1 reads MNHEY; CDR2 reads SVGAGI. This chain's CDR3 is CASSYAADQPQHF. CDR3 coding DNA: TGTGCCAGCAGTTACGCCGCGGATCAGCCCCAGCATTTT.

CDR3 coding DNA: TGTGCCAGCAGTCGCGGGACAGGGGTTAACTATGGCTACACCTTC. It codes for CASSRGTGVNYGYTF. This chain uses TRBV6-1 with TRBJ1-2, with 10 bases fitting TRBD1. The CDR3 covers 15 residues. J gave up 1 base and V 5 bases, and 4 bases lay outside the gene matches. From germline, CDR1 is MNHNS and CDR2 SASEGT.